This section outlines one TCR beta chain sequence together with its context. This entry is derived from a study of graft-versus-host responses after intestinal transplantation. In germline, CDR1 is SGHTA, CDR2 FQGTGA. CDR3 length equals 16 residues. Trimming took off 0 bases at V and 2 bases at J, with 13 bases between the two ends. Repertoires were generated with immunoSEQ multiplex PCR, while TCRdb's copy carries only in-frame clones and drops some. This table has under 20,000 clones, about 38% appearing once. The material sequenced was alloreactive CD4+ T cells from a mixed lymphocyte reaction culture, taken before intestinal transplant. Subset described: CFSE-low proliferating T cells sorted from roughly 6-day pre-transplant mixed lymphocyte reaction (GvH or HvG direction). The chain links TRBV7-3 to TRBJ1-2, with D possibly being TRBD1 (5 bases). The TCR originated in a human patient who received an intestinal transplant. CDR3 sequence: CASSLTPGPWNYGYTF. CDR3 coding DNA: TGTGCCAGCAGCTTAACCCCAGGGCCTTGGAACTATGGCTACACCTTC. The full variable domain, completed using reference TRBV7-3 and TRBJ1-2, is GAGVSQTPSNKVTEKGKYVELRCDPISGHTALYWYRQSLGQGPEFLIYFQGTGAADDSGLPNDRFFAVRPEGSVSTLKIQRTERGDSAVYLCASSLTPGPWNYGYTFGSGTRLTVV.